These 6 T cell receptor beta chains were sequenced from one sample in a study of neoadjuvant anti-PD-1 for oral cavity cancer (dated by TCRdb to the early 2020s). Reading the label with the study, this specimen's time point is: after neoadjuvant nivolumab, at surgical resection. Library preparation employed the immunoSEQ multiplex PCR assay. The source is immuneACCESS, and TCRdb retained only in-frame sequences with V and J called. Part of the clones is not carried over; for the studies checked, unresolved V genes explain less than half of this, and the remainder is unexplained. This sample comprises about 68,000 clones, roughly 81% of them detected only once. The ten top clones hold 3.4% of the sample. The sequencing used PBMCs, collected after nivolumab (anti-PD-1) treatment. Source of these receptors: a person between 40 and 80 years old with oral cavity squamous cell carcinoma.

This chain uses TRBV4-1 with TRBJ2-3, with D tentatively TRBD2 (5 bases). Trimming took 6 bases from V and 5 from J, leaving 15 bases between them. There are 14 residues in the CDR3. CDR1 is MGHRA and CDR2 is YSYEKL in the germline V gene. The CDR3, as DNA: TGCGCCAGCAGTCATCAGCAGCGGCAAGATACGCAGTATTTT. It encodes CASSHQQRQDTQYF.

As regards this clone: Different DNA sequences within this sample yield the same CDR3. The chain combines TRBV19 with TRBJ1-1, with D maybe TRBD1 (6 bases). V was trimmed by 3 bases and J by 4 bases, leaving 12 bases between them. This CDR3 is 14 amino acids long. Germline V lookup: CDR1 LNHDA, CDR2 SQIVND (reference sequence). DNA for the CDR3: TGTGCCAGTAGTATCTCTGGGGGCGGCACTGAAGCTTTCTTT. Translation: CASSISGGGTEAFF.

This rearrangement joins TRBV19 to TRBJ2-2; D gene ambiguous. The V end lost 1 base, the J end lost 2 bases, and 5 bases lay between the germline ends. The CDR3 runs 14 residues. CDR1 and CDR2 (germline): LNHDA, SQIVND (reference sequence). CDR3 sequence (DNA): TGTGCCAGTAGTATAGGGCTTAACACCGGGGAGCTGTTTTTT. Its translation is CASSIGLNTGELFF.

The gene calls are TRBV27 and TRBJ2-1; 11 bases fit TRBD2. J was trimmed by 4 bases and V by 5 bases; bases with no gene match: 10. The CDR3 consists of 17 residues. CDR1 and CDR2 from the germline V gene are MNHEY and SMNVEV (reference sequence). The CDR3 region is CASSPPTSGDVYNEQFF. CDR3 DNA: TGTGCCAGCAGTCCTCCGACTAGCGGGGATGTTTACAATGAGCAGTTCTTC.

This clone was observed a few times. The gene calls are TRBV9 and TRBJ2-4; D is tentatively TRBD1 or TRBD2 (5 bases each). The V and J ends lost 1 base and 3 bases respectively, with 11 bases between them. Germline loops: CDR1 SGDLS, CDR2 YYNGEE. There are 15 residues in the CDR3. Here the CDR3 DNA reads TGTGCCAGCAGCGTACAGGGAGACGTCAAAAACATTCAGTACTTC. Residues: CASSVQGDVKNIQYF. Full variable domain (rest looked up from reference TRBV9 and TRBJ2-4): DSGVTQTPKHLITATGQRVTLRCSPRSGDLSVYWYQQSLDQGLQFLIQYYNGEERAKGNILERFSAQQFPDLHSELNLSSLELGDSALYFCASSVQGDVKNIQYFGAGTRLSVL.

The V gene is TRBV5-1, the J gene TRBJ2-1, with D hard to call. The ends were cut back, 0 bases at V and 2 bases at J, with 6 bases in the middle. The CDR3 is 14 amino acids. Germline lookup yields CDR1 SGHRS and CDR2 YFSETQ. CDR3 nucleotides: TGCGCCAGCAGCTTGGACGGACCCTACAATGAGCAGTTCTTC. Amino acid sequence: CASSLDGPYNEQFF.